This T cell receptor (beta chain) was obtained from a study of spatial heterogeneity in lung cancer. TCRdb redid the calling of the 5' RACE reads with MiXCR, one entry per CDR3 protein. The sample lists 25,000 or so distinct CDR3 sequences, about 8.8% occurring once. This clonotype was seen a handful of times. Time point indicated: sample taken at primary tumor resection. Unsorted whole RNA samples from tumor, nontumor lung or frozen PBMC were sequenced. This CDR3 has 16 residues. Germline V gives CDR1 LNHDA, CDR2 SQIVND (reference sequence). The junction had 4 bases not matched to a gene; V was cut back by 1 base and J by 3 bases.

The rearrangement uses TRBV19 and TRBJ2-4; 9 nucleotides agree with TRBD2. This clonotype was obtained from a female donor with early-stage non-small cell lung cancer. The sequencing used PBMCs, collected at surgery. The CDR3 sequence is CASSIARLAVKNIQYF. The CDR3 DNA reads TGTGCCAGTAGTATAGCTAGACTAGCGGTCAAAAACATTCAGTACTTC.